The entry that follows covers one T cell receptor (beta chain) sequence. Its specificity is unknown. Trimming stripped 5 bases from V and 0 bases from J, with 14 bases between. The CDR3 is 16 amino acids. From germline, CDR1 is GTSNPN and CDR2 SVGIG (reference sequence). Produced via immunoSEQ multiplex PCR; TCRdb's table is partial and in-frame only. This table has around 1.4 million clones, approximately 98.5% appearing once. The data derive from a study of shared clonotypes between healthy human individuals. Study at large: CD4 naive and CD4 memory each took three plates per donor, while CD8 naive took two and CD8 memory one. General observations from the study: Clonotypes that were shared across four donors made up approximately 5% of naive CD4 clonotypes. The study sampled only blood, and tissue repertoires likely differ. Clonotype sharing levels among donors were expected to vary with sequencing depth.

Sample: naive CD4+ T cells sorted from blood. Subset specified: CD45RA+ positively selected. The J gene is TRBJ2-6, the V gene TRBV30; D may match TRBD1 or TRBD2 (5 bases each). The TCR originated in a man under 40 in good health. In DNA, the CDR3 is TGTGCCTGGGGTCGGGACCTAGTCTCTGGGGCCAACGTCCTGACTTTC. It translates to CAWGRDLVSGANVLTF. Full variable domain (missing parts from reference TRBV30 and TRBJ2-6): SQTIHQWPATLVQPVGSPLSLECTVEGTSNPNLYWYRQAAGRGLQLLFYSVGIGQISSEVPQNLSASRPQDRQFILSSKKLLLSDSGFYLCAWGRDLVSGANVLTFGAGSRLTVL.